The clone carrying this T cell receptor (beta chain) was observed a few times. Its antigen is undetermined. cDNA synthesis used the whole RNA isolate, giving expressed TCRB sequences. Clones were sequenced by immunoSEQ multiplex PCR, and TCRdb holds only the in-frame ones, with some missing. The table records some 640,000 clones, over 11% of them present only once. This entry belongs to a study of beta chain features in type 1 diabetes. Notes on the study in general: Type 1 diabetes patients had moderately but significantly shorter TCRB CDR3s in all four CD4+ subsets.

This CDR3 region has 13 residues. V was cut by 7 bases and J by 7 bases, with 20 bases left in between. Germline lookup yields CDR1 GTSNPN and CDR2 SVGIG (reference sequence). The source is a man aged 18 to 30 with type 1 diabetes. Sequencing was carried out using naive CD4+ T cells from blood. The chain links TRBV30 to TRBJ2-7; the D gene could be TRBD1 or TRBD2 (6 bases each). The CDR3 protein is CASAQRGEGEQYF. Here the CDR3 DNA reads TGTGCCTCCGCCCAGAGGGGGGAAGGGGAGCAGTACTTC.